The 20 T cell receptor beta chains presented below share a single source sample, sequenced in a study of T cells after yellow fever vaccination. TCRdb reprocessed the 5' RACE reads via MiXCR and lists one record per CDR3 protein. The profile shows around 260,000 distinct CDR3 sequences, about 5.2% of them singletons. The source material was CD4+ T cells sorted from PBMCs, sampled on the day of the yellow fever booster vaccination. Receptors were obtained from a man aged 18 to 35 who received the YFV17D yellow fever vaccine.

This clonotype was observed many times. The V and J genes are TRBV20-1 and TRBJ2-5; D could derive from TRBD1 or TRBD2 (5 bases each). CDR1 and CDR2 from the germline V gene are DFQATT and SNEGSKA (reference sequence). The CDR3 runs to 15 residues. Trimming removed 6 bases from V and 4 bases from J, with 21 bases in between. The CDR3 nucleotides are TGCAGTGCCCCGTCAACCCCAGGGAGTCTAGAGACCCAGTACTTC. This encodes CSAPSTPGSLETQYF.

This clonotype appeared many times. The chain links TRBV5-1 to TRBJ1-3; tentative D call: TRBD1 (5 bases). This CDR3 comprises 15 residues. CDR1 is SGHRS and CDR2 is YFSETQ in the germline V gene. With 4 bases removed from V and 0 bases from J, the gap between germline ends came to 11 bases. CDR3 loop: CASSEGLYSGNTIYF. The DNA for the CDR3 is TGCGCCAGCAGCGAGGGGTTATACTCTGGAAACACCATATATTTT.

This clonotype has ten or more counts. The chain employs TRBV7-2 and TRBJ2-3; weak D call: TRBD1 (5 bases). Germline values: CDR1 SGHTA, CDR2 FQGNSA. Trimming removed 5 bases from V and 1 base from J, with 16 bases in between. The CDR3 covers 16 residues. The CDR3 spells CASSLYRGARTDTQYF. The CDR3 DNA is TGTGCCAGCAGCCTATATCGTGGGGCACGCACAGATACGCAGTATTTT.

The chain employs TRBV4-3 and TRBJ2-3; TRBD1 matches 9 bases. The V and J ends lost 4 bases and 8 bases, in that order; junction bases with no gene match: 10. Germline lookup yields CDR1 LGHNA and CDR2 YSLEER. The CDR3 extends over 15 amino acids. The CDR3 DNA reads as TGCGCCAGCAGCCCGGGACAGGGAAGCCGGGGTACGCAGTATTTT. Encoded protein: CASSPGQGSRGTQYF.

The table lists this clonotype with a few counts. The chain couples TRBV29-1 to TRBJ1-2; 10 bases align to TRBD1. Germline lookup yields CDR1 SQVTM and CDR2 ANQGSEA. CDR3 length: 13 amino acids. Trimming at V came to 6 bases and at J to 7 bases, leaving 8 bases not matched to a gene. The CDR3 region is CSVMGQGPLGYTF. The CDR3 DNA is TGCAGCGTCATGGGACAGGGGCCCCTTGGCTACACCTTC.

This clonotype was seen a handful of times. The chain joins TRBV6-2 or TRBV6-3 to TRBJ2-5, with a tentative D call TRBD2 (5 bases). CDR1 and CDR2 (germline): MNHEY, SVGEGT. Between the trimmed V and J ends, which lost 7 bases and 0 bases, there was a span of 12 bases. The CDR3 extends over 14 amino acids. The DNA for the CDR3 is TGTGCCAGCAAAAACCCGGGGTACCAAGAGACCCAGTACTTC. Translation gives CASKNPGYQETQYF.

The chain is built from TRBV5-1 and TRBJ2-1; 9 nucleotides match TRBD1. The CDR3 is made up of 15 amino acids. Germline loops: CDR1 SGHRS, CDR2 YFSETQ. Trimming removed 1 base from V and 7 bases from J; junction bases left unmatched: 6. CDR3 in amino acids: CASSLPGQGWNEQFF. The CDR3 DNA is TGCGCCAGCAGCTTGCCGGGACAGGGATGGAATGAGCAGTTCTTC.

The chain combines TRBV7-8 with TRBJ1-1; unclear D gene. The V and J ends lost 3 bases and 7 bases respectively, with 15 bases between them. Germline CDR1 and CDR2: SGHVS and FQNEAQ. This CDR3 contains 14 residues. CDR3 nucleotides: TGTGCCAGCAGCTTGGGCAGGCGGGTAAATGAAGCTTTCTTT. Translating gives CASSLGRRVNEAFF.

Concerning this clonotype: An end of the junction differs from the germline gene, which may be a read error. The CDR3 coding sequence is TGTGCCAGCATCTTGAGGAGTAAAGCCAAAAACATTCAGTACTTC. As protein: CASILRSKAKNIQYF. The V gene is TRBV5-8, the J gene TRBJ2-4; D uncertain. This CDR3 has 15 residues. Germline CDR1 is SGHTS and CDR2 is YDEGEE.

This clonotype was seen only a few times. The V call is TRBV4-1, the J call TRBJ1-2; TRBD1 matches at 7 bases. CDR1 MGHRA and CDR2 YSYEKL come from the germline V gene. V shed 3 bases, J shed 2 bases, and the junction held 3 bases outside the gene matches. The CDR3 has 14 amino acids. This CDR3 reads CASSHPGQNYGYTF. For the CDR3, the DNA is TGCGCCAGCAGCCACCCGGGACAGAACTATGGCTACACCTTC.

The V call is TRBV11-3, the J call TRBJ2-3, with 8 bases that match TRBD2. Per the germline V gene, CDR1 is SGHNT and CDR2 is YENEEA. The CDR3 is 16 amino acids. With 0 bases clipped from V and 2 bases from J, the junction kept 4 bases outside the gene matches. In DNA, the CDR3 is TGTGCCAGCAGCTTAGAGGTAGCGGGAAACACAGATACGCAGTATTTT. This codes for CASSLEVAGNTDTQYF.

This chain joins TRBV7-9 and TRBJ2-7; D may be TRBD2 (6 bases). Germline-derived CDR1 and CDR2 are SEHNR and FQNEAQ (reference sequence). Trimming removed 2 bases from V and 13 bases from J, with 12 bases in between. The CDR3 is made up of 11 amino acids. The CDR3 region has the DNA TGTGCCAGCAGCTTAAGTTGGACTACCTACTTC. Protein sequence: CASSLSWTTYF.

This clonotype was seen a few times. V is TRBV12-3 or TRBV12-4 and J is TRBJ2-1; the match to TRBD2 covers 7 bases. V was clipped by 8 bases and J by 1 base; unmatched bases: 8. This CDR3 contains 15 residues. The CDR3 region has the DNA TGTGCCAGCCAAGCTCAGGGAGGGTCCTACAATGAGCAGTTCTTC. Translation: CASQAQGGSYNEQFF.

This clonotype was detected ten times or more. The chain joins TRBV5-1 to TRBJ1-2; weak D call: TRBD1 (5 bases). CDR1 and CDR2 (germline): SGHRS, YFSETQ. Trimming took off 9 bases at V and 3 bases at J, with 12 bases between the two ends. The CDR3 runs 12 residues. CDR3 bases: TGCGCCACTAGGGACGTCGACTATGGCTACACCTTC. It encodes CATRDVDYGYTF. The whole variable domain, remainder taken from reference TRBV5-1 and TRBJ1-2, is KAGVTQTPRYLIKTRGQQVTLSCSPISGHRSVSWYQQTPGQGLQFLFEYFSETQRNKGNFPGRFSGRQFSNSRSEMNVSTLELGDSALYLCATRDVDYGYTFGSGTRLTVV.

This clonotype was seen repeatedly, ten times or more. The CDR3 loop is CASSQDPAGAGELFF. The CDR3 bases are TGCGCCAGCAGCCAAGATCCGGCAGGGGCCGGGGAGCTGTTTTTT. The chain has TRBV4-3 and TRBJ2-2; weak D call: TRBD1 (6 bases). Trimming removed 0 bases from V and 6 bases from J, with 11 bases in between. The CDR3 spans 15 residues. Germline values: CDR1 LGHNA, CDR2 YSLEER.

This chain connects TRBV5-1 to TRBJ1-5; D is unclear. CDR3 length: 14 residues. The V gene lost 1 base and the J gene lost 7 bases, with 12 bases spanning the gap. The V gene's germline CDR1 is SGHRS and CDR2 YFSETQ. Written as DNA, the CDR3 is TGCGCCAGCAGCTTGATTCCTGGGGAGCAGCCCCAGCATTTT. Its translation is CASSLIPGEQPQHF.

The rearrangement uses TRBV12-3 or TRBV12-4 and TRBJ2-3; no definite D call. The CDR3 contains 14 residues. V gave up 6 bases and J gave up 0 bases, with 10 bases separating them. CDR3 bases: TGTGCCAGCAGCCCGACTCATAGCACAGATACGCAGTATTTT. Translation: CASSPTHSTDTQYF.

The rearrangement joins TRBV5-1 to TRBJ1-5; D ambiguous. Trimming pared 5 bases from V and 3 bases from J, leaving 15 bases between. The CDR3 extends over 15 amino acids. Germline V gene sequence: CDR1 SGHRS, CDR2 YFSETQ. CDR3 protein: CASRPTPTTNQPQHF. CDR3 nucleotides: TGCGCCAGCAGACCCACTCCTACCACCAATCAGCCCCAGCATTTT.

This clonotype came up many times. The V and J genes are TRBV6-5 and TRBJ1-2; no clear D. The V gene's germline CDR1 is MNHEY and CDR2 SVGAGI. The ends were cut back, 7 bases at V and 2 bases at J, with 11 bases in the middle. This CDR3 is built from 13 residues. The CDR3: CASTPGENYGYTF. The CDR3, as DNA: TGTGCCAGCACCCCGGGCGAAAACTATGGCTACACCTTC.

There are many counts of this clonotype. The V and J genes are TRBV7-2 and TRBJ2-2, with TRBD2 identical over 7 bases. The junction had 2 bases not matched to a gene; V was cut back by 2 bases and J by 5 bases. This CDR3 has 14 amino acids. Per the germline V gene, CDR1 is SGHTA and CDR2 is FQGNSA. This chain's CDR3 is CASSLWGGTGELFF. The DNA for the CDR3 is TGTGCCAGCAGCTTATGGGGGGGGACCGGGGAGCTGTTTTTT.